The TCR beta chain under discussion was sequenced for a study of spatial heterogeneity in lung cancer. Regarding time point: sample taken at primary tumor resection. Whole RNA from tumor, nontumor lung or frozen PBMC was sequenced unsorted. TCRdb re-derived calls from the 5' RACE reads in MiXCR, one entry per CDR3 protein. Of tens of thousands of distinct CDR3 sequences in the sample, roughly an eighth were seen once. In this sample, this clonotype turned up a few times. This sample comprised PBMCs, obtained at surgery. This clonotype was sampled from a male donor with early-stage non-small cell lung cancer.

In DNA, the CDR3 is TGCGCCAGCAGCTTGGCCGAAGGGGGGCACCGAGCTTTCTTT. This codes for CASSLAEGGHRAFF. The V and J genes are TRBV5-1 and TRBJ1-1, with D maybe TRBD1 (6 bases). The CDR3 spans 14 residues. Between the trimmed V and J ends, which lost 0 bases and 10 bases, there was a span of 16 bases. In germline, CDR1 is SGHRS, CDR2 YFSETQ.